This T cell receptor beta chain was profiled in a study of shared clonotypes between healthy human individuals. This CDR3 has 15 residues. V lost 7 bases to trimming and J lost 4 bases, with 19 bases between them. Here immunoSEQ multiplex PCR was the method, and the copy in TCRdb shows in-frame clones only, minus some. The sample carries more than 550,000 clones, 72% recorded once. The chain has TRBV23-1 and TRBJ1-1; the D is unclear. TRBV23-1 is filed as an ORF, its function uncertain. Sequencing used memory CD4+ T cells sorted from blood. The subset here: CD45RA-negative fraction. The sequence came from a woman in her twenties or thirties in good health. The CDR3: CASIPEGGKSTEAFF. The CDR3 nucleotides are TGCGCCAGCATTCCTGAGGGCGGGAAGAGCACTGAAGCTTTCTTT.